This T cell receptor beta chain emerged from a study of OX40 agonist ivuxolimab in advanced cancers. Study information: The patients received agonistic anti-OX40 (CD134) antibody ivuxolimab.

Whole-study results and caveats: At 0.1 to 3.0 mg/kg and by week 6, CD4+ and CD8+ T cells in the blood had expanded clonally.

Concerning this clone itself: Its antigen is unknown.

The repertoire was sequenced with immunoSEQ multiplex PCR; TCRdb's copy has only in-frame clones and lacks some. The table has about 77,000 clones, roughly 84% seen once; the top ten hold roughly 6.3%. Between the trimmed V and J ends, which lost 2 bases and 9 bases, there was a span of 15 bases. The CDR3 loop spans 14 amino acids. Germline lookup yields CDR1 SGHDT and CDR2 YYEEEE. Material: CD4+ or CD8+ T cells sorted from blood, obtained in a trial of the OX40 agonist ivuxolimab. The chain employs TRBV5-6 and TRBJ2-1, with D perhaps TRBD1 (6 bases). This clonotype was obtained from an adult with an advanced solid tumor such as melanoma, head and neck, liver or kidney cancer. Here the CDR3 reads CASSFPSYRVEQFF. CDR3 sequence (DNA): TGTGCCAGCAGCTTCCCGAGCTACAGGGTTGAGCAGTTCTTC.